The clone carrying this TCR beta chain was detected only once. Its specificity is not known. This CDR3 contains 15 residues. V shed 3 bases and J 8 bases; nucleotides not matched to a gene: 2. CDR1 is SGHVS and CDR2 is FQNEAQ in the germline V gene. The record originates from a study of vaccination and CD4 T cells after COVID-19. Overall study context: Convalescent individuals exhibited SARS-CoV-2 positivity on nasal swab PCR, with eight to ten mild and one severe presentation. Post-vaccine sample collection happened at a median of about 72 days after dose two, ranging 14 to 241. The convalescents included six males and four females, and among them two were Hispanic while seven were Caucasian.

Cultured CD4+ T-cell DNA underwent Oncomine TCR Beta short-read sequencing. Each CDR3 protein gets one entry after TCRdb re-called the PCR reads with MiXCR. Among fewer than 15,000 distinct CDR3 sequences listed, about two fifths were seen once. Treatment specified: roughly 10-day PBMC culture with coronavirus spike peptide pools or control peptides (ViraFEST assay). Whole-study findings and limits: Spike mono-reactivity was found in 304 of 307 vaccine-specific clones from convalescent patients.

The TCR comes from a human donor who had recovered from COVID-19. Sequencing input: CD4+ T cells from blood, cultured in vitro. The chain has TRBV7-8 and TRBJ2-1, with TRBD2 matching 15 bases. CDR3 sequence reads: CASSLGLAGGDEQFF. CDR3 in DNA: TGTGCCAGCAGCTTGGGACTAGCGGGAGGCGATGAGCAGTTCTTC. The full variable domain, rest sourced from reference TRBV7-8 and TRBJ2-1, is GAGVSQSPRYKVAKRGQDVALRCDPISGHVSLFWYQQALGQGPEFLTYFQNEAQLDKSGLPSDRFFAERPEGSVSTLKIQRTQQEDSAVYLCASSLGLAGGDEQFFGPGTRLTVL.